Each of the 29 T cell receptor beta chains below was sequenced from the same sample in a study of blood T cells in healthy people across ages (dated by TCRdb to about 2015). To prepare the library, 5' RACE was applied. Data came from an Illumina HiSeq 2500. A second 7 to 11 cycle PCR used a sample-barcoded 5' primer and a J-beta primer mix. In TCRdb, the public reads were trimmed at Q25 with fastp and aligned with MiXCR, with productive beta chains retained. All rows with the same CDR3 protein become a single entry with the most common DNA and genes. The sample contains some 1.5 million distinct CDR3 sequences, roughly 30% of them found a single time. The top ten clones comprise around 7.7% of the sample. The sequenced sample consisted of blood. The receptors here all came from a woman in her twenties or thirties in good health.

Regarding this clonotype: A much larger clone differs from this one at a single base, so this may be a read error. The chain has TRBV20-1 and TRBJ2-5; 7 bases fit TRBD2. V shed 5 bases and J 11 bases; nucleotides not matched to a gene: 11. This CDR3 is 12 amino acids long. Germline V gives CDR1 DFQATT, CDR2 SNEGSKA (reference sequence). The CDR3: CSASRGSDEQYF. The CDR3 nucleotides read TGCAGTGCTTCGCGGGGGTCGGATGAGCAGTACTTC.

This chain joins TRBV6-6 and TRBJ2-1, with TRBD2 matching 9 bases. The CDR3 is 16 residues long. Trimming at V came to 6 bases and at J to 8 bases, leaving 14 bases not matched to a gene. Germline V gene lookup returns CDR1 MNHNY and CDR2 SVGAGI (reference sequence). CDR3 nucleotide sequence: TGTGCCAGCAGCCCCCGGGGTAGCGGGAGAACGTATGAGCAGTTCTTC. Translating gives CASSPRGSGRTYEQFF.

CDR3 region: CASSLVQGWQFF. The CDR3 bases are TGTGCCAGCAGCTTAGTTCAGGGTTGGCAGTTCTTC. V is TRBV7-9 and J is TRBJ2-1; possibly TRBD1 for D (5 bases). V was clipped by 1 base and J by 12 bases, with 10 bases between them. CDR3 length equals 12 residues. CDR1 is SEHNR, CDR2 FQNEAQ, per germline (reference sequence).

This clonotype was seen many times. The V and J genes are TRBV7-9 and TRBJ2-5; the D is unclear. The germline gives CDR1 SEHNR, CDR2 FQNEAQ (reference sequence). The CDR3 sequence is 15 residues long. Trimming removed 2 bases from V and 2 bases from J, with 12 bases in between. CDR3 sequence: CASSLRFADQETQYF. The CDR3, as DNA: TGTGCCAGCAGCTTAAGATTCGCGGATCAAGAGACCCAGTACTTC.

This clonotype has a count of ten or more. V is TRBV7-9 and J is TRBJ1-2, with D hard to call. V shed 2 bases and J shed 4 bases, with 11 bases lying between them. CDR1 and CDR2 (germline): SEHNR, FQNEAQ (reference sequence). This CDR3 is 14 amino acids long. The DNA for the CDR3 is TGTGCCAGCAGCTTACTGGGGATAGGCTATGGCTACACCTTC. The encoded protein is CASSLLGIGYGYTF.

This clonotype was observed at least ten times. This rearrangement joins TRBV29-1 to TRBJ2-2; D may be TRBD2 (5 bases). V dropped 5 bases and J dropped 7 bases, with 8 bases sitting between them. Germline CDR1 and CDR2: SQVTM and ANQGSEA. The CDR3 loop spans 11 amino acids. The CDR3 DNA sequence: TGCAGCGTTAGAGGGAGCGGGGAGCTGTTTTTT. This encodes CSVRGSGELFF.

This clonotype was seen a few times. The rearrangement uses TRBV12-3 or TRBV12-4 and TRBJ2-5, with 9 positions matching TRBD2. The CDR3 contains 13 residues. With 5 bases clipped from V and 7 bases from J, the junction kept 5 bases outside the gene matches. For the CDR3, the DNA is TGTGCCAGCAGTCCCTTGCGGGAGGGGACCCAGTACTTC. Amino acid sequence: CASSPLREGTQYF.

The CDR3 DNA follows: TGTGCCAGCAGCCAAGATTGGGAGGAGGAGACCCAGTACTTC. This gives the protein CASSQDWEEETQYF. This chain links TRBV3-1 with TRBJ2-5; D might be TRBD2 (6 bases). The germline gives CDR1 LGHDT, CDR2 YNNKEL (reference sequence). CDR3 size: 14 residues. The V gene lost 0 bases and the J gene lost 5 bases, with 10 bases spanning the gap.

The chain carries TRBV6-6 and TRBJ1-2; D is unclear. This CDR3 spans 14 amino acids. CDR1 is MNHNY and CDR2 is SVGAGI in the germline V gene (reference sequence). The V end lost 10 bases, the J end lost 2 bases, and 17 bases lay between the germline ends. In DNA form, the CDR3 reads TGTGCCACGGCCGCCAGTCTAAGCAACTATGGCTACACCTTC. Protein product: CATAASLSNYGYTF.

The rearrangement joins TRBV24-1 to TRBJ1-5; D is uncertain. Germline values: CDR1 KGHDR, CDR2 SFDVKD. With 9 bases removed from V and 0 bases from J, the gap between germline ends came to 14 bases. CDR3 size: 15 residues. CDR3 nucleotide sequence: TGTGCCACCGCCCGGAGGGATTCTAGCAATCAGCCCCAGCATTTT. This encodes CATARRDSSNQPQHF.

There are many counts of this clonotype. The rearrangement joins TRBV20-1 to TRBJ2-1, with D perhaps TRBD1 (5 bases). This CDR3 contains 14 residues. Trimming cost V 4 bases and J 1 base, with 11 bases left between them. Germline V lookup: CDR1 DFQATT, CDR2 SNEGSKA (reference sequence). The CDR3 region has the DNA TGCAGTGCTATTGGGGCCGCATCCTACAATGAGCAGTTCTTC. The encoded protein is CSAIGAASYNEQFF.

The CDR3 DNA is TGTGCCAGCAGCTCCCTAGCGGGGGGGCCGGTGGTAGAGACCCAGTACTTC. It translates to CASSSLAGGPVVETQYF. The chain couples TRBV7-9 to TRBJ2-5; 12 bases agree with TRBD2. CDR3 length: 17 amino acids. CDR1 is SEHNR and CDR2 is FQNEAQ in the germline V gene (reference sequence). After removal of 4 bases from V and 4 bases from J, the junction contained 10 bases not matched to a gene.

In its sample, this clonotype was seen a few times. The V gene is TRBV6-5, the J gene TRBJ2-7; 10 nucleotides match TRBD2. The CDR3 has 16 residues. Germline V lookup: CDR1 MNHEY, CDR2 SVGAGI. J gave up 5 bases and V 0 bases, and 7 bases lay outside the gene matches. The CDR3 loop is CASSYSILAGAHEQYF. DNA for the CDR3: TGTGCCAGCAGTTACTCGATCCTAGCGGGAGCCCACGAGCAGTACTTC.

The chain carries TRBV29-1 and TRBJ2-7; 13 bases are a match to TRBD2. With V trimmed by 5 bases and J by 4 bases, 5 bases remained unmatched. The germline CDR1 and CDR2 sequences are SQVTM and ANQGSEA. The CDR3 is 14 residues long. CDR3 DNA: TGCAGCGTTCCGACTAGCGGGGGGCCGTACGAGCAGTACTTC. It codes for CSVPTSGGPYEQYF.

This chain links TRBV18 with TRBJ1-1; 7 positions match TRBD1. Germline assignment: CDR1 KGHSH and CDR2 LQKENI. This CDR3 contains 13 residues. Unmatched junction bases numbered 4, after V lost 8 bases and J lost 1 base. CDR3: CASLQGGNTEAFF. In DNA, the CDR3 is TGTGCCAGCCTGCAGGGGGGGAACACTGAAGCTTTCTTT.

This clonotype came up many times. This sequence joins TRBV9 and TRBJ2-1; 9 bases are shared with TRBD1. From germline, CDR1 is SGDLS and CDR2 YYNGEE. The CDR3 has 16 residues. Germline trimming cut 0 bases from V and 7 bases from J; bases unmatched to any gene: 8. CDR3 residues: CASSVAGQGWINEQFF. For the CDR3, the DNA is TGTGCCAGCAGCGTAGCCGGACAGGGGTGGATTAATGAGCAGTTCTTC.

The V call is TRBV7-2, the J call TRBJ2-7; D ambiguous. The CDR3 length is 15 residues. V was clipped by 5 bases and J by 1 base, with 15 bases between them. Germline assignment: CDR1 SGHTA and CDR2 FQGNSA. The CDR3 sequence: CASSPTPRISYEQYF. As DNA, the CDR3 is TGTGCCAGCAGCCCTACCCCTAGGATTTCCTACGAGCAGTACTTC.

The rearrangement joins TRBV29-1 to TRBJ1-1; D is unclear. V was trimmed by 4 bases and J by 3 bases, leaving 9 bases between them. This CDR3 is 12 amino acids long. Germline loops: CDR1 SQVTM, CDR2 ANQGSEA. The CDR3 DNA reads TGCAGCGTTGGAGATCCCTACACTGAAGCTTTCTTT. Translation gives CSVGDPYTEAFF.

This clonotype was seen ten or more times. V usage is TRBV7-2 and J usage is TRBJ2-1; possible D gene TRBD2, 6 bases. The CDR3 spans 13 residues. V was shortened by 1 base and J by 8 bases, with 9 bases between the two germline ends. The germline CDR1 and CDR2 sequences are SGHTA and FQGNSA. The CDR3 DNA reads as TGTGCCAGCAGCTTAGTGTGGGGGGATGAGCAGTTCTTC. Its translation is CASSLVWGDEQFF.

As DNA, the CDR3 is TGTGCCAGCCTAGGCAGTCTAGGAGAGCTTCAGCCCCAGCATTTT. Translation: CASLGSLGELQPQHF. The chain links TRBV28 to TRBJ1-5; no firm D call. The V and J ends lost 8 bases and 6 bases respectively, with 20 bases between them. Germline lookup yields CDR1 MDHEN and CDR2 SYDVKM. CDR3 size: 15 residues.

Concerning this clonotype: The germline gene is not matched at one end of the junction; a read error may be the cause. J is TRBJ2-1 and V is TRBV7-9; TRBD2 matches at 13 bases. The CDR3 is made up of 17 amino acids. Germline V lookup: CDR1 SEHNR, CDR2 FQNEAQ (reference sequence). Here the CDR3 DNA reads TGTGCCAACAGCTTGAGGACCGGGACTAGCGGGGATAATGAGCAGTTCTTC. It yields the protein CANSLRTGTSGDNEQFF.

This clonotype was counted between two and nine times. The J gene is TRBJ2-3, the V gene TRBV11-2; D remains ambiguous. Germline V gene lookup returns CDR1 SGHAT and CDR2 FQNNGV. The CDR3 loop spans 15 amino acids. V was pared by 1 base and J by 5 bases, with 13 bases between. The CDR3 protein is CASSLVDLVGDTQYF. CDR3 bases: TGTGCCAGCAGCTTAGTTGACCTAGTGGGAGATACGCAGTATTTT.

The chain is built from TRBV20-1 and TRBJ2-4; 10 positions agree with TRBD2. This CDR3 contains 18 residues. V trimming: 0 bases; J trimming: 0 bases; junction bases outside the gene matches: 8. Germline CDR1 and CDR2: DFQATT and SNEGSKA (reference sequence). CDR3 residues: CSARDQGSGGIAKNIQYF. Here the CDR3 DNA reads TGCAGTGCTAGAGATCAGGGTAGCGGGGGGATAGCCAAAAACATTCAGTACTTC.

V and J are TRBV7-6 and TRBJ1-2; D gene ambiguous. Germline CDR1 is SGHVS and CDR2 is FNYEAQ. This CDR3 contains 14 residues. Trimming took 5 bases from V and 3 from J, leaving 13 bases between them. The CDR3 bases are TGTGCCAGCAGCCAAGGCCATGGGGACTATGGCTACACCTTC. It yields the protein CASSQGHGDYGYTF.

This clonotype was found many times. The chain links TRBV9 to TRBJ1-2; no definite D call. CDR1 SGDLS and CDR2 YYNGEE come from the germline V gene. This CDR3 contains 16 residues. Trimming stripped 0 bases from V and 1 base from J, with 13 bases between. CDR3 bases: TGTGCCAGCAGCGTAGAAGGGCGGGCCCTTAACTATGGCTACACCTTC. Translating gives CASSVEGRALNYGYTF.

This clonotype was seen ten or more times. The chain has TRBV12-5 and TRBJ1-2; the match to TRBD1 covers 7 bases. The V gene end was trimmed by 2 bases and the J gene end by 4 bases; junction bases not matched to a gene: 4. The CDR3 totals 14 residues. Per the germline V gene, CDR1 is LGHNT and CDR2 is FRNRAP. CDR3 nucleotide sequence: TGTGCTAGTGGTTTGCCGGGGACAGCCTATGGCTACACCTTC. Encoded protein: CASGLPGTAYGYTF.

The chain carries TRBV15 and TRBJ2-5, with D possibly being TRBD2 (7 bases). Between the trimmed V and J ends, which lost 5 bases and 4 bases, there was a span of 17 bases. CDR1 is LNHNV, CDR2 YYDKDF, per germline (reference sequence). The CDR3 spans 15 residues. The CDR3 reads CATSRGGGARETQYF. CDR3 DNA: TGTGCCACCAGCCGAGGAGGGGGGGCACGAGAGACCCAGTACTTC.

In DNA form, the CDR3 reads TGTGCCAGCAGTTACTACAGGGAGGACTATGGCTACACCTTC. Translation: CASSYYREDYGYTF. The V gene is TRBV6-6, the J gene TRBJ1-2, with D possibly matching TRBD1 (6 bases). The V and J ends lost 1 base and 3 bases respectively, with 9 bases between them. CDR3 size: 14 residues. Germline V gene lookup returns CDR1 MNHNY and CDR2 SVGAGI (reference sequence).

This clonotype was seen a few times. The chain couples TRBV5-1 to TRBJ2-3; D possibly corresponds to TRBD1 (5 bases). Germline CDR1 SGHRS, CDR2 YFSETQ. The CDR3 has 14 residues. V dropped 4 bases and J dropped 6 bases, with 15 bases sitting between them. CDR3 nucleotides: TGCGCCAGCAGCGTTCGGCAGGGAAGGGATACGCAGTATTTT. It yields the protein CASSVRQGRDTQYF.